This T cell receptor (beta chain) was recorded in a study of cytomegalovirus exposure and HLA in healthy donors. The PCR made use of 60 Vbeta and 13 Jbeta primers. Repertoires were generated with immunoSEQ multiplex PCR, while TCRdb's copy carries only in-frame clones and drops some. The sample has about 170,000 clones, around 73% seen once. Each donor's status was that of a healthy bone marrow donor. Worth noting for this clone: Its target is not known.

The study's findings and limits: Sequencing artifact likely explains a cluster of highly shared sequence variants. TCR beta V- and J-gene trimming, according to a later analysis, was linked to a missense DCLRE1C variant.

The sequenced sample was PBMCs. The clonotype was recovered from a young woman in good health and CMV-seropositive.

In DNA, the CDR3 is TGCGCCAGCAGCCCCATTGCGGGGGGTCAAAACATTCAGTACTTC. It specifies CASSPIAGGQNIQYF. The rearrangement uses TRBV5-1 and TRBJ2-4, with 8 bases fitting TRBD2. The CDR3 totals 15 residues. Germline CDR1 SGHRS, CDR2 YFSETQ. V dropped 4 bases and J dropped 5; count of bases not matched to a gene: 8. Full variable domain (rest looked up from reference TRBV5-1 and TRBJ2-4): KAGVTQTPRYLIKTRGQQVTLSCSPISGHRSVSWYQQTPGQGLQFLFEYFSETQRNKGNFPGRFSGRQFSNSRSEMNVSTLELGDSALYLCASSPIAGGQNIQYFGAGTRLSVL.